Listed below are T cell receptor beta chains from one sample, sequenced in a study of cytomegalovirus exposure and HLA in healthy donors. The method was immunoSEQ multiplex PCR; TCRdb's version includes in-frame clones alone and lacks a portion of them. The sample shows under 150,000 clones, around 80% of them seen only once. The sequencing sample was made of PBMCs. Every receptor here comes from a man aged 25 to 40 in good health and CMV-seropositive. The CDR3 runs from the conserved cysteine through the conserved F or W. The D gene is left open where the match is weak. The listing skips clone size in some rows; elsewhere it reads once, few, many or a size class.

>TRBJ2-7|TRBD2|.|TRBV28
CASYSGRNEQYF
TGTGCCAGCTATAGCGGGAGGAACGAGCAGTACTTC
>TRBJ1-2|TRBD1|.|TRBV20-1
CSATAGGIHPF
TGCAGTGCTACCGCAGGGGGAATTCACCCCTTC
>TRBJ2-1|TRBD2|.|TRBV27
CASSYSGSSYNEQFF
TGTGCCAGCAGTTATAGCGGGAGTTCCTACAATGAGCAGTTCTTC
>TRBJ2-2|.|.|TRBV5-4
CASSLEQRRRELFF
TGTGCCAGCAGCTTGGAGCAGCGTAGACGGGAGCTGTTTTTT
>TRBJ1-3|TRBD1|.|TRBV25-1
CASSKQGSGNTIYF
TGTGCCAGCAGCAAACAGGGGTCAGGAAACACCATATATTTT
>TRBJ2-7|.|.|TRBV5-1
CASSFTTASYEQYF
TGCGCCAGCAGCTTCACGACAGCCTCCTACGAGCAGTACTTC
>TRBJ2-2|TRBD1|few|TRBV7-6
CASSSRTGNTGELFF
TGTGCCAGCAGCTCCCGGACAGGGAACACCGGGGAGCTGTTTTTT
>TRBJ2-2|.|few|TRBV9
CASSAGDSNTGELFF
TGTGCCAGCAGCGCGGGGGACTCGAACACCGGGGAGCTGTTTTTT
>TRBJ2-1|.|.|TRBV28
CASRPGGHNEQFF
TGTGCCAGCAGGCCAGGGGGGCACAATGAGCAGTTCTTC
>TRBJ2-7|.|.|TRBV4-3
CASSLKWASVSYEQYF
TGCGCCAGCAGCCTCAAGTGGGCTAGCGTATCCTACGAGCAGTACTTC
>TRBJ1-4|.|.|TRBV20-1
CSARDPGKLFF
TGCAGTGCTAGAGATCCGGGAAAACTGTTTTTT
>TRBJ1-1|.|few|TRBV29-1
CSAGRPPNTEAFF
TGCAGCGCCGGGAGGCCTCCTAACACTGAAGCTTTCTTT
>TRBJ1-2|.|.|TRBV7-2
CASSLNSIANYGYTF
TGTGCCAGCAGCTTAAACAGCATAGCTAACTATGGCTACACCTTC
>TRBJ1-5|.|few|TRBV11-2
CASSLLPDSNQPQHF
TGTGCCAGCAGCTTACTTCCAGATAGCAATCAGCCCCAGCATTTT
>TRBJ1-6|.|.|TRBV7-2
CASSLELRGGSPLHF
TGTGCCAGCAGCTTAGAGTTGAGGGGGGGCTCACCCCTCCACTTT
>TRBJ2-1|.|.|TRBV6-6
CASSYFPKAGAFF
TGTGCCAGCAGTTACTTCCCGAAGGCGGGCGCGTTCTTC
>TRBJ1-1|.|.|TRBV5-4
CASSLTGHTEAFF
TGTGCCAGCAGCTTGACAGGCCACACTGAAGCTTTCTTT
>TRBJ1-1|TRBD1|few|TRBV6-1
CASSKWDRQNTEAFF
TGTGCCAGCAGCAAATGGGACAGACAGAACACTGAAGCTTTCTTT
>TRBJ1-5|.|.|TRBV6-4
CASTLKGGDNQPQHF
TGTGCCAGCACCCTAAAGGGCGGGGACAATCAGCCCCAGCATTTT
>TRBJ2-3|TRBD2|.|TRBV5-1
CASQLRVLAGGASTDTQYF
TGCGCCAGTCAGCTTCGGGTGCTAGCGGGGGGTGCTAGCACAGATACGCAGTATTTT
>TRBJ2-7|.|.|TRBV5-4
CASSLYGARSYEQYF
TGTGCCAGCAGCTTGTATGGGGCTCGGTCCTACGAGCAGTACTTC
>TRBJ2-1|.|.|TRBV10-3
CAISDSRTTLDNEQFF
TGTGCCATCAGTGATTCCAGGACTACCCTTGACAATGAGCAGTTCTTC
>TRBJ2-7|.|once|TRBV5-1
CASSLLGGGYSYEQYF
TGCGCCAGCAGCTTGTTAGGCGGGGGCTACTCCTACGAGCAGTACTTC
>TRBJ1-2|TRBD1|.|TRBV9
CASSPGQDMGYGYTF
TGTGCCAGCAGCCCCGGACAGGATATGGGATATGGCTACACCTTC
>TRBJ2-7|.|.|TRBV28
CASSSWTYSYEQYF
TGTGCCAGCAGTAGCTGGACATACTCCTACGAGCAGTACTTC
>TRBJ2-1|.|.|TRBV5-4
CASSLFGRDANEQFF
TGTGCCAGCAGCTTGTTTGGGCGAGATGCTAATGAGCAGTTCTTC
>TRBJ1-5|.|.|TRBV19
CASSIWPVRANQPQHF
TGTGCCAGTAGTATATGGCCCGTCAGGGCCAATCAGCCCCAGCATTTT
>TRBJ1-4|.|few|TRBV25-1
CASSDRVRSNEKLFF
TGTGCCAGCAGTGACAGGGTACGGAGTAATGAAAAACTGTTTTTT
>TRBJ2-7|.|.|TRBV11-2
CASSLEASSYEQYF
TGTGCCAGCAGCTTGGAGGCGAGCTCCTACGAGCAGTACTTC
>TRBJ2-7|TRBD1|.|TRBV15
CATSRAAGTGDHEQYF
TGTGCCACCAGCAGAGCTGCCGGGACAGGGGACCACGAGCAGTACTTC
>TRBJ2-7|TRBD2|.|TRBV11-2
CASSLRRVSGGAYEQYF
TGTGCCAGCAGCTTACGTCGGGTGAGCGGGGGGGCTTACGAGCAGTACTTC
>TRBJ1-2|.|once|TRBV9
CASSVAAAPRQGPNYGYTF
TGTGCCAGCAGCGTAGCTGCTGCACCCAGACAAGGTCCTAACTATGGCTACACCTTC
>TRBJ1-5|.|.|TRBV27
CASSRQGSTVGSQHF
TGTGCCAGCAGTCGTCAGGGGTCCACAGTCGGGTCCCAGCATTTT
>TRBJ1-6|TRBD1|few|TRBV4-3
CASSPGQGRINSPLHF
TGCGCCAGCAGCCCGGGACAGGGTCGAATTAATTCACCCCTCCACTTT
>TRBJ2-7|TRBD1|.|TRBV4-1
CASSIDRAPYEQYF
TGCGCCAGCAGTATCGACAGGGCGCCCTACGAGCAGTACTTC
>TRBJ2-3|TRBD1|few|TRBV11-3
CASSDGQGGSDTQYF
TGTGCCAGCAGCGACGGACAGGGAGGTTCAGATACGCAGTATTTT
>TRBJ1-2|TRBD1|.|TRBV30
CAWSAVDRLYGYTF
TGTGCCTGGAGCGCCGTGGACAGGCTGTATGGCTACACCTTC
>TRBJ1-5|.|.|TRBV30
CAWSSWRGPNQPQHF
TGTGCCTGGAGTTCTTGGCGGGGACCTAATCAGCCCCAGCATTTT
>TRBJ1-1|.|.|TRBV7-9
CASSTPSGEVTEAFF
TGTGCCAGCAGCACCCCGTCGGGAGAGGTGACTGAAGCTTTCTTT
>TRBJ2-7|.|few|TRBV2
CASIRREQGGEQYF
TGTGCCAGCATCCGCCGGGAGCAGGGAGGCGAGCAGTACTTC
>TRBJ1-1|.|.|TRBV4-3
CASSQEAGNTEAFF
TGCGCCAGCAGCCAAGAGGCGGGGAACACTGAAGCTTTCTTT
>TRBJ2-7|TRBD1|.|TRBV27
CASSLIHGTGNHEQYF
TGTGCCAGCAGTTTAATTCACGGGACAGGGAACCACGAGCAGTACTTC
>TRBJ1-3|.|.|TRBV28
CASSLWARGNTIYF
TGTGCCAGCAGTTTATGGGCCAGAGGAAACACCATATATTTT
>TRBJ2-3|TRBD2|.|TRBV30
CALGVAGGGTQYF
TGTGCGCTAGGGGTAGCGGGGGGTGGGACGCAGTATTTT
>TRBJ2-1|TRBD2|.|TRBV9
CASSFSGNYNEQFF
TGTGCCAGCAGCTTTAGCGGGAACTACAATGAGCAGTTCTTC
>TRBJ2-7|.|.|TRBV30
CAALREGASSYEQYF
TGTGCCGCACTGCGGGAAGGGGCCAGCTCCTACGAGCAGTACTTC
>TRBJ2-5|.|once|TRBV6-5
CASTNRGQETQYF
TGTGCCAGCACCAATCGGGGGCAAGAGACCCAGTACTTC
>TRBJ1-5|TRBD1|few|TRBV6-4
CASSDSSGQGNQPQHF
TGTGCCAGCAGTGACTCGAGCGGACAGGGCAATCAGCCCCAGCATTTT
>TRBJ1-4|.|.|TRBV15
CATSRKQGESEKLFF
TGTGCCACCAGCCGAAAACAGGGAGAGTCTGAAAAACTGTTTTTT
>TRBJ1-3|.|.|TRBV7-8
CASSSLKRPGNTIYF
TGTGCCAGCAGCTCGTTAAAGAGGCCTGGAAACACCATATATTTT
>TRBJ1-5|.|.|TRBV7-8
CASSLWEVYSNQPQHF
TGTGCCAGCAGCTTATGGGAGGTCTATAGCAATCAGCCCCAGCATTTT
>TRBJ1-5|.|.|TRBV27
CASSLMGGEPQHF
TGTGCCAGCAGTTTGATGGGGGGGGAGCCCCAGCATTTT
>TRBJ2-3|TRBD2|.|TRBV9
CASSAAGTSGIDTQYF
TGTGCCAGCAGCGCCGCCGGGACTAGTGGTATCGATACGCAGTATTTT
>TRBJ1-4|.|few|TRBV21-1
CASSKGRSRGEKLFF
TGTGCCAGCAGCAAAGGCAGGTCGCGGGGGGAAAAACTGTTTTTT
>TRBJ2-6|.|.|TRBV30
CAQQQGSSGANVLTF
TGTGCCCAACAGCAGGGTAGCTCTGGGGCCAACGTCCTGACTTTC
>TRBJ1-2|.|.|TRBV7-3
CASSLISGYGYTF
TGTGCCAGCAGCTTAATCTCGGGATATGGCTACACCTTC
>TRBJ1-2|TRBD1|few|TRBV7-2
CASRGQGSDYGYTF
TGTGCCAGCAGGGGACAGGGGTCTGACTATGGCTACACCTTC
>TRBJ1-2|TRBD1|.|TRBV19
CASSIRDRDNYGYTF
TGTGCCAGTAGTATACGGGACAGGGACAACTATGGCTACACCTTC